This TCR beta chain was recovered during a study of cytomegalovirus exposure and HLA in healthy donors. General study points: It was reported in a later analysis that an Asian-associated ancestry cluster showed fewer N-insertions than the roughly 670-donor mean. Associated with HLA alleles at 0.05 false discovery rate in a later analysis were 16,951 TCR beta sequences. Within a later analysis, the majority of CMV-associated TCR beta chains appeared HLA-restricted.

The study ran its PCR with 60 Vbeta and 13 Jbeta primers. How the authors handled the data: An analysis performed later counted 74 million or so unique TCR beta chains (roughly 11 million of them shared). The table came from immunoSEQ multiplex PCR; TCRdb's copy has only in-frame clones and leaves some out. D and trimming were read from the DNA, whereas the V and J calls and clone size are those reported in that table. The table gives tens of thousands of clones; the top ten clones make up 2.5% to 3% of it. The V and J ends lost 7 bases and 1 base respectively, with 13 bases between them. Germline assignment: CDR1 SGHVS and CDR2 FQNEAQ. The CDR3 consists of 15 residues. About this clone: As yet, its antigen is unknown.

This receptor was identified in a man aged 35-49 years in good health and CMV-seronegative. The gene calls are TRBV7-8 and TRBJ2-2, with D unclear. Sequences were obtained from PBMCs. CDR3 region: CASTTPSGNTGELFF. The DNA of the CDR3 is TGTGCCAGCACCACACCGTCGGGGAACACCGGGGAGCTGTTTTTT.